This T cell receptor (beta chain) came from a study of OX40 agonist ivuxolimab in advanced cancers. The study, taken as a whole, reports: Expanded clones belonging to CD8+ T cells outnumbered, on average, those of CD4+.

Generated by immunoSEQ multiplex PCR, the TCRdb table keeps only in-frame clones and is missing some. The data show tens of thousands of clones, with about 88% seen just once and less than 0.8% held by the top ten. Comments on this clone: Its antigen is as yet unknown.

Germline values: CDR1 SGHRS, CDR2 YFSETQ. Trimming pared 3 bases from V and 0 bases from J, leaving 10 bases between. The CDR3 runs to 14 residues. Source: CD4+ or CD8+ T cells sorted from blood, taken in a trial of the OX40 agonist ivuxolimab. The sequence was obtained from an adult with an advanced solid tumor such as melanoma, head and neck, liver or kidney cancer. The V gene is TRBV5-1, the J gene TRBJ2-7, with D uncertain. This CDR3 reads CASSSMVSSYEQYF. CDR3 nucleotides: TGCGCCAGCAGCTCCATGGTAAGCTCCTACGAGCAGTACTTC.